Listed here are 25 T cell receptor beta chains from one sample, sequenced in a study of identical twins. TCRdb reprocessed the 5' RACE reads via MiXCR and lists one record per CDR3 protein. The sample lists about 220,000 distinct CDR3 sequences, approximately 7.9% occurring once. These data were likewise used in another study, on yellow fever vaccine responses in identical twins.

The specimen sequenced was CD8+ T cells sorted from blood. The source of these receptors is a woman under 30 in good health.

This clonotype has a count of ten or more. The genes are TRBV7-9 and TRBJ2-1, with TRBD2 as a possible D gene (5 bases). With 5 bases removed from V and 4 bases from J, the gap between germline ends came to 18 bases. The germline V gene encodes CDR1 SEHNR and CDR2 FQNEAQ (reference sequence). The CDR3 covers 16 residues. In nucleotides, the CDR3 is TGTGCCAGCAGCCCTACTGCTAGCACTCAATACAATGAGCAGTTCTTC. Its translation is CASSPTASTQYNEQFF. Filled out from reference TRBV7-9 and TRBJ2-1, the complete variable domain reads DTGVSQNPRHKITKRGQNVTFRCDPISEHNRLYWYRQTLGQGPEFLTYFQNEAQLEKSRLLSDRFSAERPKGSFSTLEIQRTEQGDSAMYLCASSPTASTQYNEQFFGPGTRLTVL.

This clonotype was seen at least ten times. The J gene is TRBJ2-2, the V gene TRBV7-9, with D unresolved. The CDR3 is 14 residues long. V lost 0 bases to trimming and J lost 0 bases, with 2 bases between them. CDR1 is SEHNR and CDR2 is FQNEAQ in the germline V gene (reference sequence). The CDR3 region has the DNA TGTGCCAGCAGCTTAGCAGCGAACACCGGGGAGCTGTTTTTT. It translates to CASSLAANTGELFF.

The chain uses TRBV4-1 and TRBJ2-5, with 8 bases matching TRBD1. The V segment lost 4 bases and the J segment 5 bases; nucleotides outside the gene matches: 9. Looked up from germline, CDR1 is MGHRA and CDR2 is YSYEKL. The CDR3 sequence is 15 residues long. This CDR3 is CASSRDRGGRETQYF. CDR3 bases: TGCGCCAGCAGCCGCGACAGGGGTGGGCGCGAGACCCAGTACTTC.

In its sample, this clonotype was seen many times. J is TRBJ2-2 and V is TRBV5-1, with 7 bases lining up with TRBD1. J lost 0 bases, V lost 5 bases, and 7 bases had no gene match. This CDR3 contains 16 residues. Germline lookup yields CDR1 SGHRS and CDR2 YFSETQ. The CDR3 here is CASRQGKTANTGELFF. DNA for the CDR3: TGCGCCAGCAGACAGGGGAAAACCGCGAACACCGGGGAGCTGTTTTTT.

This clonotype showed up many times. V is TRBV4-1 and J is TRBJ2-5; 9 nucleotides line up with TRBD1. This CDR3 contains 15 residues. Germline V gene sequence: CDR1 MGHRA, CDR2 YSYEKL. V shed 1 base, J shed 5 bases, and the junction held 5 bases outside the gene matches. The DNA for the CDR3 is TGCGCCAGCAGCCAAGTCGGACAGGGGCAGGAGACCCAGTACTTC. This sequence encodes CASSQVGQGQETQYF.

This clonotype was picked up many times. V usage is TRBV29-1 and J usage is TRBJ2-7; 10 bases align to TRBD1. Germline V gene lookup returns CDR1 SQVTM and CDR2 ANQGSEA. The V segment lost 6 bases and the J segment 0 bases; nucleotides outside the gene matches: 5. CDR3 length: 14 residues. DNA for the CDR3: TGCAGCGTAACCGGGACAGGGGTCTCCTACGAGCAGTACTTC. It specifies CSVTGTGVSYEQYF.

This clonotype came up many times. The genes are TRBV29-1 and TRBJ1-5; D perhaps matches TRBD1 (6 bases). Trimming removed 7 bases at V and 7 bases at J, with 17 bases between. The CDR3 consists of 13 residues. CDR1 and CDR2 from the germline V gene are SQVTM and ANQGSEA. CDR3 loop: CSAEEGVGQPQHF. CDR3 coding DNA: TGCAGCGCCGAGGAGGGGGTTGGGCAGCCCCAGCATTTT.

The chain has TRBV28 and TRBJ2-5; 9 positions agree with TRBD1. The CDR3 consists of 15 residues. V was clipped by 5 bases and J by 1 base; unmatched bases: 5. Per the germline V gene, CDR1 is MDHEN and CDR2 is SYDVKM. CDR3 coding DNA: TGTGCCAGCAGTGAGGGACAGGGACTCCAAGAGACCCAGTACTTC. It codes for CASSEGQGLQETQYF.

This clonotype was seen more than once but under ten times. The chain employs TRBV5-1 and TRBJ2-1; a possible D gene is TRBD2 (5 bases). CDR3 length equals 13 residues. Trimming removed 4 bases from V and 4 bases from J, with 9 bases in between. Germline assignment: CDR1 SGHRS and CDR2 YFSETQ. The CDR3 bases are TGCGCCAGCAGCCCAGCGGCATACAATGAGCAGTTCTTC. Translated, it gives CASSPAAYNEQFF.

This rearrangement joins TRBV7-2 to TRBJ2-7; D gene unclear. Germline lookup yields CDR1 SGHTA and CDR2 FQGNSA. The CDR3 covers 13 residues. V lost 1 base, J lost 2 bases, and 6 bases lay in between. CDR3 bases: TGTGCCAGCAGCTTAGACACAACCTACGAGCAGTACTTC. Translating it yields CASSLDTTYEQYF.

This clonotype was counted at least ten times. As DNA, the CDR3 is TGTGCCAGCAGCCGACTAGCGGGAGGGGGGGATACGCAGTATTTT. Translation gives CASSRLAGGGDTQYF. The chain employs TRBV3-1 and TRBJ2-3, with 14 bases fitting TRBD2. This CDR3 is built from 15 residues. V lost 4 bases and J lost 6; bases outside the gene matches: 3. Germline loops: CDR1 LGHDT, CDR2 YNNKEL (reference sequence).

This clonotype was counted ten times or more. The chain recombines TRBV5-1 with TRBJ2-1; D is unclear. The CDR3 totals 17 residues. V dropped 4 bases and J dropped 7 bases, with 24 bases sitting between them. CDR1 and CDR2 (germline): SGHRS, YFSETQ. The CDR3, as DNA: TGCGCCAGCAGCCCGCCCGAGACAAACAGTCCGGCAAATGAGCAGTTCTTC. Protein sequence: CASSPPETNSPANEQFF.

The sample holds many counts of this clonotype. The chain joins TRBV28 to TRBJ2-5, with 8 bases matching TRBD1. Germline CDR1 and CDR2: MDHEN and SYDVKM. This CDR3 is built from 15 residues. Trimming removed 7 bases from V and 7 bases from J; junction bases left unmatched: 14. CDR3 protein: CASTDRGGFDATQYF. Written as DNA, the CDR3 is TGTGCCAGCACCGACAGGGGAGGTTTCGATGCGACCCAGTACTTC. Together with reference TRBV28 and TRBJ2-5, the CDR3 gives the full variable domain: DVKVTQSSRYLVKRTGEKVFLECVQDMDHENMFWYRQDPGLGLRLIYFSYDVKMKEKGDIPEGYSVSREKKERFSLILESASTNQTSMYLCASTDRGGFDATQYFGPGTRLLVL.

This clonotype was counted only a few times. CDR3 bases: TGTGCCAGCAGTGAAGGAGCGAGTTGGCCCCAGCATTTT. It is translated as CASSEGASWPQHF. V usage is TRBV6-1 and J usage is TRBJ1-5; unclear D gene. Looked up from germline, CDR1 is MNHNS and CDR2 is SASEGT. The V end was cut by 1 base, the J end by 9 bases, with 10 bases between. The CDR3 sequence is 13 residues long.

This clonotype was counted a few times. This chain links TRBV9 with TRBJ1-2; 8 bases match TRBD1. The CDR3 has 15 residues. Germline V gene data show CDR1 as SGDLS and CDR2 as YYNGEE. Unmatched junction bases numbered 2, after V lost 0 bases and J lost 1 base. CDR3 bases: TGTGCCAGCAGCGTAGGGGACAGGAATAACTATGGCTACACCTTC. This gives the protein CASSVGDRNNYGYTF.

Turning to this clonotype: Sequence at one end of the junction differs from germline and may be a read error. The V gene is TRBV7-8, the J gene TRBJ2-1, with D possibly called TRBD1 or TRBD2 (6 bases each). This CDR3 comprises 14 residues. Per germline, CDR1 SGHVS and CDR2 FQNEAQ. CDR3 nucleotide sequence: TGTACCAGCAGCGAGGGGGGTATCTACAATGAGCAGTTCTTC. Protein product: CTSSEGGIYNEQFF.

This clonotype was counted a few times. The rearrangement joins TRBV7-2 to TRBJ1-5; D gene unclear. From germline, CDR1 is SGHTA and CDR2 FQGNSA. The CDR3 has 15 amino acids. V lost 3 bases and J 4 bases, leaving 13 bases between the germline ends. The CDR3, as DNA: TGTGCCAGCAGCTTGGGAGAGAAGTATAATCAGCCCCAGCATTTT. Translated, it gives CASSLGEKYNQPQHF.

This clonotype was detected many times. This chain connects TRBV7-9 to TRBJ1-5; D remains ambiguous. V lost 4 bases and J 4 bases, leaving 14 bases between the germline ends. This CDR3 comprises 15 residues. The germline gives CDR1 SEHNR, CDR2 FQNEAQ (reference sequence). The CDR3 DNA reads as TGTGCCAGCAGCTCGTCCGGACCATTTAATCAGCCCCAGCATTTT. Residues: CASSSSGPFNQPQHF. Variable domain in full (rest from reference TRBV7-9 and TRBJ1-5): DTGVSQNPRHKITKRGQNVTFRCDPISEHNRLYWYRQTLGQGPEFLTYFQNEAQLEKSRLLSDRFSAERPKGSFSTLEIQRTEQGDSAMYLCASSSSGPFNQPQHFGDGTRLSIL.

This clonotype was counted ten times or more. The chain links TRBV10-3 to TRBJ2-4; 10 bases fit TRBD2. Trimming cost V 0 bases and J 8 bases; bases outside gene matches: 4. CDR3 length: 15 residues. Germline V gene lookup returns CDR1 ENHRY and CDR2 SYGVKD. CDR3 region: CAISESPAGGDIQYF. The CDR3 coding sequence is TGTGCCATCAGTGAGTCTCCAGCGGGAGGGGACATTCAGTACTTC.

The V gene is TRBV6-5, the J gene TRBJ2-1; the match to TRBD2 covers 9 bases. V shed 6 bases, J shed 10 bases, and the junction held 4 bases outside the gene matches. CDR1 is MNHEY and CDR2 is SVGAGI in the germline V gene. The CDR3 spans 12 residues. The CDR3 DNA is TGTGCCAGCAGGGATACTAGCGGGGAGCAGTTCTTC. Protein: CASRDTSGEQFF.

This clonotype appeared many times. This chain joins TRBV5-1 and TRBJ2-3; D not resolved. Per germline, CDR1 SGHRS and CDR2 YFSETQ. The V end lost 0 bases, the J end lost 0 bases, and 11 bases lay between the germline ends. This CDR3 contains 16 residues. CDR3 sequence (DNA): TGCGCCAGCAGCTTGGACAACTCCAGAAGCACAGATACGCAGTATTTT. This codes for CASSLDNSRSTDTQYF.

The V and J genes are TRBV6-4 and TRBJ2-1; no clear D. CDR3 length: 15 amino acids. V dropped 1 base and J dropped 0 bases, with 7 bases sitting between them. Germline lookup yields CDR1 MRHNA and CDR2 SNTAGT. CDR3 DNA: TGTGCCAGCAGTGACTGGGTTAGCTCCTACAATGAGCAGTTCTTC. Translating it yields CASSDWVSSYNEQFF.

About this clonotype: The germline gene is not matched at one end of the junction; a read error may be the cause. The chain recombines TRBV28 with TRBJ2-7; tentatively, D is TRBD2 (5 bases). The germline V gene encodes CDR1 MDHEN and CDR2 SYDVKM. This CDR3 region has 13 residues. For the CDR3, the DNA is TGTGCCAGCAGTTTCCGACTAACCGACGAGCAGTGCTTC. It is translated as CASSFRLTDEQCF. Full variable domain (missing parts from reference TRBV28 and TRBJ2-7): DVKVTQSSRYLVKRTGEKVFLECVQDMDHENMFWYRQDPGLGLRLIYFSYDVKMKEKGDIPEGYSVSREKKERFSLILESASTNQTSMYLCASSFRLTDEQCFGPGTRLTVT.

This clonotype was observed a few times. The chain employs TRBV15 and TRBJ1-2; D might be TRBD1 (5 bases). The germline V and J ends were trimmed by 3 bases and 3 bases, with 8 bases remaining between them. CDR1 and CDR2 (germline): LNHNV, YYDKDF (reference sequence). This CDR3 has 13 amino acids. The CDR3 protein is CATSRKTDYGYTF. CDR3 in DNA: TGTGCCACCAGCAGGAAGACAGACTATGGCTACACCTTC.

This clonotype was counted many times. This chain links TRBV29-1 with TRBJ2-7; 8 bases align to TRBD2. V was clipped by 4 bases and J by 3 bases; unmatched bases: 8. Germline CDR1 is SQVTM and CDR2 is ANQGSEA. The CDR3 totals 14 residues. CDR3 DNA: TGCAGCGTTGTAGATAGCGGGACCCGCTACGAGCAGTACTTC. Translating it yields CSVVDSGTRYEQYF.